This T cell receptor (beta chain) was sequenced during a study of identical twins. TCRdb used MiXCR to reprocess the 5' RACE reads, holding one entry per CDR3 protein. The repertoire consists of roughly 720,000 distinct CDR3 sequences, with about 20% occurring once and the leading ten covering approximately 14%. This clonotype came up a few times. Its specificity is not known. V lost 1 base and J 5 bases, leaving 12 bases between the germline ends. CDR1 and CDR2 (germline): LGHNT, FRNRAP. This CDR3 comprises 14 residues. Overall study results and limits: Reduced insertions were recorded for abundant cord blood beta clonotypes, with no such pattern in memory repertoires. Out-of-frame alpha sequences that twins shared showed excess low generation probability.

These sequences were also reported in another study, on T cells expressing NK-cell markers. This second study says: Seven HCMV-seropositive donors and one seronegative donor made up the eight sequenced donors.

The sequence came from a woman in her late teens or twenties in good health. The V gene is TRBV12-5, the J gene TRBJ2-7, with TRBD1 as a possible D gene (7 bases). Sequenced material: PBMCs. DNA for the CDR3: TGTGCTAGTGGTTTGGGACAGGGCGGGGACGAGCAGTACTTC. Its protein product is CASGLGQGGDEQYF.